This T cell receptor beta chain was identified in a study of tumor-infiltrating lymphocytes in primary liver carcinoma. Study-wide background: Men and women, 30 to 69 years of age, made up the patients.

Germline DNA was also extracted, with blood RNA taken from unsorted whole blood. A constant-region primer primed TCR beta cDNA synthesis from around 500 ng of total RNA. Nested multiplex PCR, run for three rounds with slightly modified ARM-PCR, yielded TCR beta libraries. The two initial PCR rounds, 9 to 11 cycles each, used TRBV1-TRBV30 forward and C-beta reverse primers. Via MiXCR, TCRdb re-called the multiplex PCR reads, giving one row per CDR3 protein. This table has about 300,000 distinct CDR3 sequences, around three fifths appearing once. Trimming took off 3 bases at V and 3 bases at J, with 14 bases between the two ends. This CDR3 has 14 amino acids. Germline V CDR1 and CDR2: SQVTM, ANQGSEA. Many counts were recorded for this clonotype.

This receptor was taken from a man aged 40-50 years with primary liver carcinoma and hepatitis B virus infection. The sample comprised peripheral blood. The chain is built from TRBV29-1 and TRBJ1-1, with D possibly matching TRBD1 (5 bases). This CDR3 reads CSVDEGRTDTEAFF. The CDR3 DNA reads as TGCAGCGTTGACGAGGGGCGGACGGACACTGAAGCTTTCTTT. Filled out from reference TRBV29-1 and TRBJ1-1, the complete variable domain reads SAVISQKPSRDICQRGTSLTIQCQVDSQVTMMFWYRQQPGQSLTLIATANQGSEATYESGFVIDKFPISRPNLTFSTLTVSNMSPEDSSIYLCSVDEGRTDTEAFFGQGTRLTVV.